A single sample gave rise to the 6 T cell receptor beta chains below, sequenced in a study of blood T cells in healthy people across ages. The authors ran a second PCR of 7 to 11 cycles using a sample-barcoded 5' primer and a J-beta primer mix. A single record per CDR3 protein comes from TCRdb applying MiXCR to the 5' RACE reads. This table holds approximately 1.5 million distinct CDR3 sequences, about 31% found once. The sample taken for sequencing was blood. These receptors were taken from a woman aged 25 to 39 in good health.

CDR3 protein: CASSHGQSAGANVLTF. The CDR3 bases are TGTGCCAGCTCGCACGGACAGTCGGCTGGGGCCAACGTCCTGACTTTC. V and J are TRBV18 and TRBJ2-6, with D possibly TRBD1 on 6 matching bases. Germline V gives CDR1 KGHSH, CDR2 LQKENI. The CDR3 extends over 16 amino acids. V was shortened by 6 bases and J by 2 bases, with 14 bases between the two germline ends.

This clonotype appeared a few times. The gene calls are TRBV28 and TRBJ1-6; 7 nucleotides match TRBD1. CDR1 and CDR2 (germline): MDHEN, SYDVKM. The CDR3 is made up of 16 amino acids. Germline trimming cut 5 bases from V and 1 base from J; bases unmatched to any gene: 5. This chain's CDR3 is CASSPDRVSYNSPLHF. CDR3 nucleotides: TGTGCCAGCAGTCCTGACAGGGTATCCTATAATTCACCCCTCCACTTT.

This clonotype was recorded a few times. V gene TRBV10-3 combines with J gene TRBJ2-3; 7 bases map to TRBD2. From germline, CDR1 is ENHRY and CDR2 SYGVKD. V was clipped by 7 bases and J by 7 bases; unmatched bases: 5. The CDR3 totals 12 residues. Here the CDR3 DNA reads TGTGCCATCAAAGACGGGGGGAATACGCAGTATTTT. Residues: CAIKDGGNTQYF.

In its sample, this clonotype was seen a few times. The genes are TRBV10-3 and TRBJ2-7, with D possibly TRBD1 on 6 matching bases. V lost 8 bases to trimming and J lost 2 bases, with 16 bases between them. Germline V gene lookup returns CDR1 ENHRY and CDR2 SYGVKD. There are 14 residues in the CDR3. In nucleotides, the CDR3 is TGTGCCATCCATTCCGGGACAAGTACCTACGAGCAGTACTTC. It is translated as CAIHSGTSTYEQYF.

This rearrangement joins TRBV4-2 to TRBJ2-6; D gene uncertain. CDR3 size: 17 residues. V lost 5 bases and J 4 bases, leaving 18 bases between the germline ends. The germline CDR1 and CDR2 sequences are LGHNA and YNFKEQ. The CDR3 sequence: CASSLISRTSGANVLTF. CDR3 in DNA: TGTGCCAGCAGCTTAATCTCCAGAACCTCGGGGGCCAACGTCCTGACTTTC.

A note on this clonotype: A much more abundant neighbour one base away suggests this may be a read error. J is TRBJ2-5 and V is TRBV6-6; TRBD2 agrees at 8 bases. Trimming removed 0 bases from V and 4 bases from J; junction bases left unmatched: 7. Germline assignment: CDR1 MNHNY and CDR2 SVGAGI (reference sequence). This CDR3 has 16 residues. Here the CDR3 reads CASSYSDSSGRETQYF. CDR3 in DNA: TGTGCCAGCAGTTACTCGGATTCTAGCGGGCGAGAGACCCAGTACTTC.